These T cell receptor beta chains were read from a single sample in a study of regulatory T cells in long-lasting Graves disease. TCRdb fed the multiplex PCR reads into MiXCR, producing one record per CDR3 protein. The sample shows 200,000 to 250,000 distinct CDR3 sequences, around 18% of them seen only once. The sequencing used peripheral blood mononuclear cells (PBMCs), collected at new diagnosis, from a patient treated with antithyroid drugs. These receptors were taken from a female donor with Graves disease. Both conserved end residues are part of each CDR3. D genes are given only for firm matches. Size tells how often a clone was seen (once, few, many) or the class of an expanded clone, and some rows leave it out.

>TRBJ1-5|TRBV6-5|.|.
TGTGCCAGCAGTTACCAGGAGGCCCAGCATTTT
CASSYQEAQHF
>TRBJ2-3|TRBV11-2|many|.
TGTGCCAGCAGCTCTGCCGGGAGCACAGATACGCAGTATTTT
CASSSAGSTDTQYF
>TRBJ2-7|TRBV7-3|.|TRBD2
TGTGCCAGCAGCAATAGCGGGAGGGCGAGGGAGCAGTACTTC
CASSNSGRAREQYF
>TRBJ1-3|TRBV7-8|many|.
TGTGCCAGCAGCTCATCCGTGACCTCTGGAAACACCATATATTTT
CASSSSVTSGNTIYF
>TRBJ2-7|TRBV24-1|many|.
TGTGCCACCAGTGAAGTCCAAGGAGTCGAGCAGTACTTC
CATSEVQGVEQYF
>TRBJ2-1|TRBV20-1|many|TRBD2
TGCAGTGCTAGGGGGGGGGGTGGAGGCGACAATGAGCAGTTCTTC
CSARGGGGGDNEQFF
>TRBJ2-3|TRBV7-2|many|TRBD1
TGTGCCTTCCCCATCGGGACAGGGCTCACAGATACGCAGTATTTT
CAFPIGTGLTDTQYF
>TRBJ1-4|TRBV11-2|many|.
TGTGCCAGCAGCTTAGATTTTTTTGCTGAAAAACTGTTTTTT
CASSLDFFAEKLFF
>TRBJ1-1|TRBV2|many|.
TGTGCCAGCAGGACAGACATGAACACTGAAGCTTTCTTT
CASRTDMNTEAFF
>TRBJ1-1|TRBV5-1|.|TRBD1
TGCGCCAGCACCCCCGCGGCGGGGGGACAGGGGAGTGCTTTCTTT
CASTPAAGGQGSAFF
>TRBJ2-1|TRBV19|few|.
TGTGCCAGTAGTATTGGTTTCAGCCGACCCTACAATGAGCAGTTCTTC
CASSIGFSRPYNEQFF
>TRBJ2-7|TRBV3-1|many|.
TGTGCCAGCAGCTTGCGTAATAGCGGCACCTACGAGCAGTACTTC
CASSLRNSGTYEQYF
>TRBJ1-1|TRBV5-1|many|.
TGCGCCAGCAGAAGGACGGAGAACACTGAAGCTTTCTTT
CASRRTENTEAFF
>TRBJ2-7|TRBV10-3|many|.
TGTGCCATCAGTGACCCCGTGAGGACTCACGAGCAGTACTTC
CAISDPVRTHEQYF
>TRBJ1-1|TRBV11-2|many|.
TGTGCCAGCAGCTTGCGTGTCGGGACGGTGAACACTGAAGCTTTCTTT
CASSLRVGTVNTEAFF
>TRBJ2-7|TRBV25-1|.|.
TGTGCCAGCAGCCAAACTAACTCCTACGAGCAGTACTTC
CASSQTNSYEQYF
>TRBJ2-1|TRBV11-2|many|.
TGTGCCAGCAGCTTCTCTAGCGCGTCCTACAATGAGCAGTTCTTC
CASSFSSASYNEQFF
>TRBJ2-7|TRBV7-6|.|.
TGTGCCAGCAGCCGATGGACTGGAACCTACGAGCAGTACTTC
CASSRWTGTYEQYF
>TRBJ2-7|TRBV28|.|.
TGTGCCAGCAGTCCCGACAGGTTCTACGAGCAGTACTTC
CASSPDRFYEQYF
>TRBJ2-7|TRBV12-3/TRBV12-4|many|TRBD2
TGTGCCAGCAGCCCCCAGCGGGGAACCTACGAGCAGTACTTC
CASSPQRGTYEQYF
>TRBJ2-5|TRBV11-3|.|TRBD2
TGTGCCAGCAGCACCTGGGGACGAGGACTAGCGGGAGACCAAGAGACCCAGTACTTC
CASSTWGRGLAGDQETQYF
>TRBJ1-1|TRBV25-1|many|.
TGTGCCAGCAACTCCCTGGCAGGCGTGAACACTGAAGCTTTCTTT
CASNSLAGVNTEAFF
>TRBJ2-1|TRBV10-3|many|TRBD1
TGTGCCATCAGTGAGGACAGGGACAATGAGCAGTTCTTC
CAISEDRDNEQFF
>TRBJ2-7|TRBV27|many|TRBD1
TGTGCCAGCAGTTCCCACCCCCCAGGGGGCCACGAGCAGTACTTC
CASSSHPPGGHEQYF
>TRBJ2-5|TRBV12-3/TRBV12-4|many|.
TGTGCCAGCAGTTCAACAGTAGGACTCTTCCAAGAGACCCAGTACTTC
CASSSTVGLFQETQYF
>TRBJ2-7|TRBV11-2|.|TRBD2
TGTGCCAGCAGCTTGGGGGGGGAGGGGTTCGGCGAGCAGTACTTC
CASSLGGEGFGEQYF
>TRBJ2-1|TRBV10-3|many|.
TGTGCCATCAGTGCTAGTGGCGGCGGAGCAGGGTCCAATGAGCAGTTCTTC
CAISASGGGAGSNEQFF
>TRBJ1-1|TRBV7-7|many|.
TGTGCTAGCAGCTTAGTGAGCAGGAACACTGAAGCTTTCTTT
CASSLVSRNTEAFF
>TRBJ2-1|TRBV30|many|.
TGTGCCTGGACTTTGCAGCGCCCGGGAGAAAATGAGCAGTTCTTC
CAWTLQRPGENEQFF
>TRBJ2-6|TRBV7-8|many|.
TGTGCCAGCAGCTTAGCGTCTTATTCCAGAGATCATACTGGGGCCAACGTCCTGACTTTC
CASSLASYSRDHTGANVLTF
>TRBJ2-2|TRBV6-1|.|TRBD2
TGTGCCAGCAGTGGAACTAGCGGGAGGTTCGCCGGGGAGCTGTTTTTT
CASSGTSGRFAGELFF
>TRBJ2-2|TRBV7-6|many|.
TGTGCCAGCAGCTTAGCCCCGGAAAGTGCCGGGGAGCTGTTTTTT
CASSLAPESAGELFF
>TRBJ2-7|TRBV6-2/TRBV6-3|many|TRBD1
TGTGCCAGCAGAACCCGGGACAGCTTTGGCAACGAGCAGTACTTC
CASRTRDSFGNEQYF
>TRBJ2-7|TRBV7-2|.|.
TGTGCCAGCAGCGACCCCCTGGGCGTGCAGTACTTC
CASSDPLGVQYF
>TRBJ2-7|TRBV20-1|few|.
TGCAGTGTCCAGGGCACCTACGAGCAGTACTTC
CSVQGTYEQYF
>TRBJ1-4|TRBV7-2|many|.
TGTGCCAGCAGCTTATGGGGGGGGGAAAAACTGTTTTTT
CASSLWGGEKLFF
>TRBJ1-3|TRBV6-1|many|.
TGTGCCAGCAGTCCGGACACTGGAAACACCATATATTTT
CASSPDTGNTIYF
>TRBJ2-3|TRBV5-6|many|TRBD2
TGTGCCAGCAGCTTGGAGACTAGCACCCGCACAGATACGCAGTATTTT
CASSLETSTRTDTQYF
>TRBJ2-3|TRBV19|few|.
TGTGCCAGTAAGGTGGGAGCGGGAGATACGCAGTATTTT
CASKVGAGDTQYF